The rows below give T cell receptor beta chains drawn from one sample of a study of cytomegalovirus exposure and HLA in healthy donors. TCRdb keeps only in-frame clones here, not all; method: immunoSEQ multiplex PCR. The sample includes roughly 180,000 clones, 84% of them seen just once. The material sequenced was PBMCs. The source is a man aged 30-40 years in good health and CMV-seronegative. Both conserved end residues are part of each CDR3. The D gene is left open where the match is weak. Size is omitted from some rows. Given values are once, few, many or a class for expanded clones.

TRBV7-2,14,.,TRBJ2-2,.,CASSLGLATGELFF,TGTGCCAGCAGCTTAGGGCTAGCGACCGGGGAGCTGTTTTTT
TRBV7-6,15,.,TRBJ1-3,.,CASSLKVSSGNTIYF,TGTGCCAGCAGCTTAAAAGTTAGCTCTGGAAACACCATATATTTT
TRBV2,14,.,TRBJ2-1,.,CASNEGHAYNEQFF,TGTGCCAGCAATGAGGGGCATGCCTACAATGAGCAGTTCTTC
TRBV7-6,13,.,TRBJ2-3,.,CASSLVSGDTQYF,TGTGCCAGCAGCTTAGTATCGGGGGATACGCAGTATTTT
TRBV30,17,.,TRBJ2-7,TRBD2,CAWTWGLAGGPGYEQYF,TGTGCCTGGACCTGGGGACTAGCGGGAGGGCCAGGCTACGAGCAGTACTTC
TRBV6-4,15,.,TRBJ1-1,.,CASSERGGGNTEAFF,TGTGCCAGCAGTGAAAGGGGGGGCGGGAACACTGAAGCTTTCTTT
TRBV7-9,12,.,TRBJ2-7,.,CASSLQGNEQYF,TGTGCCAGCAGCCTCCAGGGAAACGAGCAGTACTTC
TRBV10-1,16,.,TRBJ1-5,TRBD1,CANRQGTLNSNQPQHF,TGCGCCAACAGACAGGGTACCCTAAATAGCAATCAGCCCCAGCATTTT
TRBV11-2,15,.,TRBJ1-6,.,CASSPQQGSDSPLHF,TGTGCCAGCAGCCCCCAACAGGGTTCGGATTCACCCCTCCACTTT
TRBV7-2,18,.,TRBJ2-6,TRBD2,CASSSAPSGRSGANVLTF,TGTGCCAGCAGCTCTGCCCCTAGCGGGAGATCTGGGGCCAACGTCCTGACTTTC
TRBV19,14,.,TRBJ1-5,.,CASSIGGQGQPQHF,TGTGCCAGTAGTATTGGGGGCCAAGGTCAGCCCCAGCATTTT
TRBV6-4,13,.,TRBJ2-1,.,CASSDGEVGEQFF,TGTGCCAGCAGTGACGGGGAGGTTGGTGAGCAGTTCTTC
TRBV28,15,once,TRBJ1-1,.,CASSLIGGMNTEAFF,TGTGCCAGCAGTTTAATTGGGGGGATGAACACTGAAGCTTTCTTT
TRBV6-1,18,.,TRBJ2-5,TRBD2,CASSELMGGLAGRETQYF,TGTGCCAGCAGTGAATTGATGGGGGGACTAGCGGGGAGGGAGACCCAGTACTTC
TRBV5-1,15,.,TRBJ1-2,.,CASSPPYRDPKGYTF,TGCGCCAGCAGCCCGCCCTACAGGGACCCGAAGGGCTACACCTTC
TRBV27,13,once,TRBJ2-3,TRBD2,CASRTSGGGTQYF,TGTGCCAGCAGGACTAGCGGGGGAGGGACGCAGTATTTT